A single sample is the source of the 27 T cell receptor beta chains below, sequenced in a study of control samples from healthy donors and cancer patients. Produced via immunoSEQ multiplex PCR; TCRdb's table is partial and in-frame only. The sample includes about 120,000 clones, roughly 93% of them seen just once. Sequenced input: blood. The receptors originated from a man aged 30-40 years in good health.

The CDR3 region is CASSIGPMENTEAFF. In nucleotides, the CDR3 is TGTGCCAGTAGTATTGGCCCAATGGAGAACACTGAAGCTTTCTTT. The chain joins TRBV19 to TRBJ1-1; D gene unclear. The CDR3 contains 15 residues. Germline V lookup: CDR1 LNHDA, CDR2 SQIVND (reference sequence). Trimming shortened V by 3 bases and J by 1 base, and 12 bases separated the two germline ends.

This clone occurred once. The chain employs TRBV7-9 and TRBJ2-5, with D possibly being TRBD1 (6 bases). The germline V gene encodes CDR1 SEHNR and CDR2 FQNEAQ (reference sequence). There are 14 residues in the CDR3. V was shortened by 0 bases and J by 6 bases, with 11 bases between the two germline ends. CDR3 sequence: CASSLATGLKTQYF. The CDR3 coding sequence is TGTGCCAGCAGCTTAGCAACAGGGTTGAAGACCCAGTACTTC. The variable domain in full, completed from reference TRBV7-9 and TRBJ2-5, reads DTGVSQNPRHKITKRGQNVTFRCDPISEHNRLYWYRQTLGQGPEFLTYFQNEAQLEKSRLLSDRFSAERPKGSFSTLEIQRTEQGDSAMYLCASSLATGLKTQYFGPGTRLLVL.

This clone appeared once. The rearrangement uses TRBV6-5 and TRBJ1-3; D is unresolved. V lost 0 bases, J lost 4 bases, and 7 bases lay in between. CDR3 length: 14 amino acids. CDR1 and CDR2 from the germline V gene are MNHEY and SVGAGI. CDR3 nucleotide sequence: TGTGCCAGCAGTTACTCGGGGTCCGGAAACACCATATATTTT. Translating it yields CASSYSGSGNTIYF.

The chain uses TRBV28 and TRBJ1-3, with 7 bases that match TRBD1. Trimming removed 7 bases from V and 2 bases from J; junction bases left unmatched: 11. The CDR3 has 16 residues. Germline-derived CDR1 and CDR2 are MDHEN and SYDVKM. The CDR3 bases are TGTGCCAGCACTTCCAGGGGGAGAGATGCTGGAAACACCATATATTTT. Its translation is CASTSRGRDAGNTIYF.

This clone occurred once. V is TRBV18 and J is TRBJ2-1, with a possible D match to TRBD1 (6 bases). Germline loops: CDR1 KGHSH, CDR2 LQKENI. Deletions cut 3 bases from V and 6 bases from J, with 12 bases between. The CDR3 consists of 14 residues. This chain's CDR3 is CASSPSDSRNEQFF. The CDR3 nucleotides are TGTGCCAGCTCACCGTCGGACAGCCGCAATGAGCAGTTCTTC.

The rearrangement uses TRBV5-1 and TRBJ2-7; 7 bases match TRBD1. The length of the CDR3 is 16 residues. Germline CDR1 reads SGHRS; CDR2 reads YFSETQ. J gave up 5 bases and V 2 bases, and 13 bases lay outside the gene matches. CDR3 in amino acids: CASSLIGTEKGDEQYV. As DNA, the CDR3 is TGCGCCAGCAGCTTAATTGGGACAGAGAAAGGGGACGAGCAGTACGTC.

The V call is TRBV7-2, the J call TRBJ2-6, with TRBD2 matching over 13 bases. V was clipped by 1 base and J by 2 bases; unmatched bases: 2. Per the germline V gene, CDR1 is SGHTA and CDR2 is FQGNSA. There are 18 residues in the CDR3. This CDR3 is CASSLGLAGGAGANVLTF. In DNA, the CDR3 is TGTGCCAGCAGCTTAGGACTAGCGGGGGGAGCTGGGGCCAACGTCCTGACTTTC.

The chain joins TRBV28 to TRBJ2-7, with D unresolved. The CDR3 contains 14 residues. Per the germline V gene, CDR1 is MDHEN and CDR2 is SYDVKM. V shed 2 bases and J shed 3 bases, with 11 bases lying between them. The CDR3 sequence is CASSLVGPSYEQYF. The CDR3 nucleotides read TGTGCCAGCAGTTTAGTAGGCCCTAGCTACGAGCAGTACTTC. Based on the CDR3 plus reference TRBV28 and TRBJ2-7, the full variable domain is DVKVTQSSRYLVKRTGEKVFLECVQDMDHENMFWYRQDPGLGLRLIYFSYDVKMKEKGDIPEGYSVSREKKERFSLILESASTNQTSMYLCASSLVGPSYEQYFGPGTRLTVT.

DNA of the CDR3: TGCGCCAGCAGCTCCAAGATAGCGGGGGGCCACGAGCAGTTCTTC. Its protein is CASSSKIAGGHEQFF. This chain connects TRBV5-1 to TRBJ2-1, with 10 positions matching TRBD2. Germline V lookup: CDR1 SGHRS, CDR2 YFSETQ. The J segment lost 10 bases and the V segment lost 3 bases, leaving 10 bases of the junction unmatched. The CDR3 loop spans 15 amino acids.

This rearrangement joins TRBV10-3 to TRBJ1-5; tentatively, D is TRBD1 (5 bases). The CDR3 runs 13 residues. Deletions cut 6 bases from V and 1 base from J, with 7 bases between. Germline loops: CDR1 ENHRY, CDR2 SYGVKD. The CDR3: CAIRGDSNQPQHF. The CDR3 DNA reads as TGTGCCATCAGAGGGGACAGCAATCAGCCCCAGCATTTT.

The chain combines TRBV3-1 (or the pseudogene TRBV3-2) with TRBJ1-5; TRBD1 is a possible D gene (5 bases). The germline V gene has CDR1 LGHDT and CDR2 YNNKEL (reference sequence). The V gene lost 3 bases and the J gene lost 6 bases, with 12 bases spanning the gap. The CDR3 totals 14 residues. The CDR3, as DNA: TGTGCCAGCAGCCAGGCGTTAGGGGTTCAGCCCCAGCATTTT. Amino acid sequence: CASSQALGVQPQHF.

The V gene is TRBV24-1, the J gene TRBJ2-3; TRBD2 might be the D (5 bases). There are 15 residues in the CDR3. CDR1 is KGHDR, CDR2 SFDVKD, per germline. V was shortened by 7 bases and J by 0 bases, with 13 bases between the two germline ends. CDR3 protein: CATRRTGFSTDTQYF. The CDR3 DNA sequence: TGTGCCACCAGACGGACTGGATTTAGCACAGATACGCAGTATTTT.

The DNA of the CDR3 is TGTGCCAGCAGTTCTCACAGGGAGGGTGGCTACACCTTC. Translated, it gives CASSSHREGGYTF. The chain recombines TRBV27 with TRBJ1-2; D is perhaps TRBD1 (6 bases). The CDR3 runs 13 residues. Germline V CDR1 and CDR2: MNHEY, SMNVEV (reference sequence). V was clipped by 4 bases and J by 7 bases, with 13 bases between them.

The rearrangement uses TRBV11-1 and TRBJ2-7; 7 bases map to TRBD2. The CDR3 runs 13 residues. The germline V gene has CDR1 SGHAT and CDR2 FQDESV (reference sequence). V shed 6 bases and J 7 bases; nucleotides not matched to a gene: 9. The CDR3 bases are TGTGCCAGCAGTAACGTATTGGGAGGGGAGCAGTACGTC. It specifies CASSNVLGGEQYV.

The CDR3 sequence is CASSPGRGTEAFF. CDR3 sequence (DNA): TGTGCCAGCTCACCTGGCCGAGGCACTGAAGCTTTCTTT. The V call is TRBV18, the J call TRBJ1-1; D not certain. V lost 3 bases and J 4 bases, leaving 9 bases between the germline ends. The CDR3 loop spans 13 amino acids. Germline CDR1 KGHSH, CDR2 LQKENI.

This rearrangement joins TRBV28 to TRBJ1-4; D remains unclear. The germline V and J ends were trimmed by 4 bases and 7 bases, with 19 bases remaining between them. CDR1 and CDR2 from the germline V gene are MDHEN and SYDVKM. CDR3 size: 16 residues. CDR3 region: CASSWGGGRSGEKLFF. CDR3 DNA: TGTGCCAGCAGTTGGGGAGGAGGGCGCAGTGGTGAAAAACTGTTTTTT.

The V gene is TRBV19, the J gene TRBJ1-4; D call uncertain. CDR3 length: 12 residues. CDR1 LNHDA and CDR2 SQIVND come from the germline V gene (reference sequence). The V end was cut by 8 bases, the J end by 5 bases, with 9 bases between. The CDR3 coding sequence is TGTGCCAGTTCTGGGAGAAATGAAAAACTGTTTTTT. Its translation is CASSGRNEKLFF.

V and J are TRBV18 and TRBJ1-1; weak D call: TRBD1 (5 bases). The V gene lost 5 bases and the J gene lost 5 bases, with 15 bases spanning the gap. Looked up from germline, CDR1 is KGHSH and CDR2 is LQKENI. The CDR3 loop spans 14 amino acids. The CDR3 DNA reads TGTGCCAGCTCAACCGCGGGACGCCAGACTGAAGCTTTCTTT. This translates into CASSTAGRQTEAFF.

This clone came up once. The chain employs TRBV9 and TRBJ1-2, with D possibly TRBD1 on 6 matching bases. V lost 0 bases and J 4 bases, leaving 19 bases between the germline ends. Germline V gene data show CDR1 as SGDLS and CDR2 as YYNGEE. This CDR3 has 17 residues. The DNA for the CDR3 is TGTGCCAGCAGCGTAGGTAAGGGGGGACCGCAATCCTATGGCTACACCTTC. Its translation is CASSVGKGGPQSYGYTF.

This sequence joins TRBV30 and TRBJ1-1; 7 bases agree with TRBD1. Trimming cost V 4 bases and J 7 bases; bases outside gene matches: 18. Germline values: CDR1 GTSNPN, CDR2 SVGIG (reference sequence). CDR3 length: 16 residues. Written as DNA, the CDR3 is TGTGCCTGGAATGGGAAGGGGGCCAGATGGGGCCGTGAAGCTTTCTTT. It encodes CAWNGKGARWGREAFF.

The V call is TRBV23-1, the J call TRBJ1-5, with D possibly TRBD1 on 5 matching bases. TRBV23-1 is annotated as an ORF whose role is uncertain. Trimming took 8 bases from V and 8 from J, leaving 16 bases between them. This CDR3 spans 13 amino acids. CDR3 DNA sequence: TGCGCCAGCCAGGGACCGCAGAAGGAGCCCCAGCATTTT. Amino acids: CASQGPQKEPQHF.

The gene calls are TRBV11-2 and TRBJ2-3; the D gene could be TRBD1 or TRBD2 (6 bases each). Germline V gene lookup returns CDR1 SGHAT and CDR2 FQNNGV. The CDR3 runs 14 residues. Trimming shortened V by 5 bases and J by 6 bases, and 15 bases separated the two germline ends. The CDR3 coding sequence is TGTGCCAGCAGCCCAAACAGGGCGGGGGATACGCAGTATTTT. Protein product: CASSPNRAGDTQYF.

The V gene is TRBV9, the J gene TRBJ2-7; D gene ambiguous. CDR1 is SGDLS and CDR2 is YYNGEE in the germline V gene. V gave up 4 bases and J gave up 0 bases, with 8 bases separating them. The CDR3 is made up of 13 amino acids. The CDR3 protein is CASSFQSSYEQYF. CDR3 DNA sequence: TGTGCCAGCAGCTTTCAGAGCTCCTACGAGCAGTACTTC. The variable domain in full, with the rest retrieved from reference TRBV9 and TRBJ2-7, is DSGVTQTPKHLITATGQRVTLRCSPRSGDLSVYWYQQSLDQGLQFLIQYYNGEERAKGNILERFSAQQFPDLHSELNLSSLELGDSALYFCASSFQSSYEQYFGPGTRLTVT.

The chain recombines TRBV12-3 or TRBV12-4 with TRBJ2-2; D unresolved. The CDR3 spans 11 residues. Trimming stripped 10 bases from V and 7 bases from J, with 10 bases between. In DNA, the CDR3 is TGTGCCACCCTGGAACACGGGGAGCTGTTTTTT. Its protein is CATLEHGELFF.

The chain combines TRBV2 with TRBJ2-7, with 8 bases matching TRBD1. From germline, CDR1 is SNHLY and CDR2 FYNNEI. This CDR3 spans 14 amino acids. After removal of 7 bases from V and 5 bases from J, the junction contained 10 bases not matched to a gene. This CDR3 reads CASTPDRDTHEQYF. The CDR3 region has the DNA TGTGCCAGCACCCCGGACAGGGACACCCACGAGCAGTACTTC.

The V gene is TRBV7-3, the J gene TRBJ2-5; D might be TRBD2 (7 bases). Germline V CDR1 and CDR2: SGHTA, FQGTGA. The CDR3 has 13 amino acids. V was cut by 5 bases and J by 5 bases, with 12 bases left in between. The CDR3 reads CASSPQGGETQYF. DNA for the CDR3: TGTGCCAGCAGCCCACAGGGAGGGGAGACCCAGTACTTC.

This chain uses TRBV7-5 with TRBJ1-6; the table's D call TRBD1 went unverified against the DNA. TRBV7-5 is tagged as a pseudogene. CDR3 size: 17 residues. The CDR3 loop is CVRSPHPGQGLGSPLHF. As DNA, the CDR3 is TGTGTCAGAAGCCCGCATCCAGGACAGGGGCTTGGGTCACCCCTCCACTTT.